The 13 T cell receptor beta chains in this list originate from one sample, sequenced in a study of cytomegalovirus exposure and HLA in healthy donors (dated by TCRdb to about 2017). The receptor library was made with the immunoSEQ multiplex PCR assay. For the multiplex PCR, a mixture combining 60 forward primers for TCR Vbeta segments and 13 reverse primers for TCR Jbeta segments was used. Imported from immuneACCESS, the table was reduced by TCRdb to in-frame sequences with V and J called. These copies leave out some clones; in studies compared against another copy, an unresolved V gene accounts for under half, and the cause of the remainder is not known. The sample data list roughly 110,000 clones, and over 65% of these were observed just once. The ten biggest clones cover approximately 0.9% of the sample. Sequencing used PBMCs. The receptors come from a woman in her thirties in good health and CMV-seronegative.

The chain uses TRBV7-2 and TRBJ1-6; TRBD1 matches 9 bases. CDR1 is SGHTA, CDR2 FQGNSA, per germline. This CDR3 comprises 14 residues. V lost 6 bases to trimming and J lost 9 bases; unmatched junction nucleotides: 6. The CDR3 coding sequence is TGTGCCAGCAGTGAACAGGGGGCGGGTTCACCCCTCCACTTT. Protein product: CASSEQGAGSPLHF.

The chain joins TRBV7-9 to TRBJ2-1, with 13 positions matching TRBD2. Germline CDR1 and CDR2: SEHNR and FQNEAQ (reference sequence). The CDR3 totals 16 residues. V trimming: 6 bases; J trimming: 5 bases; junction bases outside the gene matches: 7. CDR3 amino acids: CASRTGTSGVDNEQFF. In DNA form, the CDR3 reads TGTGCCAGCAGGACCGGGACTAGCGGGGTGGACAATGAGCAGTTCTTC.

This clone turned up a few times. The rearrangement joins TRBV27 to TRBJ1-2; 9 positions match TRBD1. CDR1 is MNHEY, CDR2 SMNVEV, per germline (reference sequence). There are 13 residues in the CDR3. Germline trimming cut 5 bases from V and 8 bases from J; bases unmatched to any gene: 6. CDR3 in amino acids: CASSPRTGEGYTF. The DNA of the CDR3 is TGTGCCAGCAGTCCCCGGACAGGGGAGGGCTACACCTTC.

The sample holds a few counts of this clone. The chain uses TRBV6-1 and TRBJ2-5; D not certain. Germline CDR1 is MNHNS and CDR2 is SASEGT. The CDR3 is 12 residues long. Trimming pared 5 bases from V and 7 bases from J, leaving 11 bases between. The CDR3 region is CASSPLLGTQYF. DNA of the CDR3: TGTGCCAGCAGTCCGCTGCTCGGGACCCAGTACTTC.

V usage is TRBV30 and J usage is TRBJ2-2, with a weak D call TRBD2 (5 bases). Germline CDR1 is GTSNPN and CDR2 is SVGIG (reference sequence). CDR3 length: 13 amino acids. Deletions cut 1 base from V and 6 bases from J, with 9 bases between. CDR3 amino acids: CAWSATSSGELFF. The CDR3 coding sequence is TGTGCCTGGAGTGCTACTAGTTCCGGGGAGCTGTTTTTT.

The J gene is TRBJ2-7, the V gene TRBV6-6, with 10 positions matching TRBD2. Germline V lookup: CDR1 MNHNY, CDR2 SVGAGI (reference sequence). The CDR3 spans 15 residues. The V gene end was trimmed by 6 bases and the J gene end by 5 bases; junction bases not matched to a gene: 10. The CDR3 coding sequence is TGTGCCAGCAGCCCCAAACTAGCGGGAAATCACGAGCAGTACTTC. Translating it yields CASSPKLAGNHEQYF.

This clone was counted a few times. The chain recombines TRBV10-2 with TRBJ1-4; 7 positions agree with TRBD1. CDR3 length equals 15 residues. V lost 3 bases and J lost 1; bases outside the gene matches: 2. Germline loops: CDR1 WSHSY, CDR2 SAAADI. The CDR3 here is CASSDHRGTNEKLFF. CDR3 sequence (DNA): TGCGCCAGCAGTGACCACAGGGGAACTAATGAAAAACTGTTTTTT.

This clone was recorded a few times. This chain joins TRBV18 and TRBJ1-1; D perhaps matches TRBD1 (5 bases). Germline-derived CDR1 and CDR2 are KGHSH and LQKENI. The CDR3 covers 14 residues. The V end lost 3 bases, the J end lost 1 base, and 9 bases lay between the germline ends. The CDR3 reads CASSPGLSNTEAFF. The CDR3 coding sequence is TGTGCCAGCTCACCGGGGCTTTCGAACACTGAAGCTTTCTTT.

The CDR3 is CASSQDLVTGLFGQYF. CDR3 DNA sequence: TGCGCCAGCAGCCAAGATCTAGTGACAGGGCTTTTTGGGCAGTACTTC. The chain links TRBV4-3 to TRBJ2-7, with 7 positions matching TRBD1. V lost 0 bases to trimming and J lost 9 bases; unmatched junction nucleotides: 14. The CDR3 runs to 16 residues. The germline V gene has CDR1 LGHNA and CDR2 YSLEER.

The rearrangement uses TRBV5-1 and TRBJ2-7; D ambiguous. Germline CDR1 is SGHRS and CDR2 is YFSETQ. Trimming stripped 0 bases from V and 2 bases from J, with 9 bases between. This CDR3 contains 14 residues. CDR3 region: CASSLGLGAYEQYF. The DNA for the CDR3 is TGCGCCAGCAGCTTGGGATTAGGAGCCTACGAGCAGTACTTC.

V is TRBV30 and J is TRBJ1-1; the D is unclear. The V gene lost 4 bases and the J gene lost 1 base, with 10 bases spanning the gap. Germline V gene data show CDR1 as GTSNPN and CDR2 as SVGIG (reference sequence). CDR3 length: 13 amino acids. CDR3 sequence: CAWTVIENTEAFF. The CDR3 coding sequence is TGTGCCTGGACCGTGATAGAGAACACTGAAGCTTTCTTT.

The chain combines TRBV27 with TRBJ2-7; no firm D call. Looked up from germline, CDR1 is MNHEY and CDR2 is SMNVEV (reference sequence). This CDR3 is 13 amino acids long. V lost 5 bases and J 2 bases, leaving 10 bases between the germline ends. The CDR3 sequence is CASSITDTYEQYF. The CDR3 DNA is TGTGCCAGCAGTATCACAGATACCTACGAGCAGTACTTC.

The genes are TRBV4-1 and TRBJ2-1; 7 bases align to TRBD2. The V segment lost 0 bases and the J segment 0 bases; nucleotides outside the gene matches: 5. Germline loops: CDR1 MGHRA, CDR2 YSYEKL. This CDR3 has 17 residues. The CDR3: CASSQELVAGSYNEQFF. The CDR3 DNA reads TGCGCCAGCAGCCAAGAGTTGGTAGCGGGCTCCTACAATGAGCAGTTCTTC.